This entry concerns a single T cell receptor beta chain. Its specific antigen is unknown. No base qualities exist here, and no much larger clone lies one base off it. This entry comes from a study of cytomegalovirus exposure and HLA in healthy donors (dated by TCRdb to 2015 to 2018). With respect to the entire study: According to a later analysis, the 120 or so validation repertoires were produced on the same platform as the 666 repertoires of the first cohort. The study aimed to test whether signatures of past pathogen exposure could be identified by cataloging public T cell receptors. Along with the roughly 700-subject first cohort, a separate validation cohort of over a hundred different subjects was used. High-throughput TCR immunosequencing, statistical association of individual TCRs with disease status, and machine learning were combined to predict cytomegalovirus infection status. Results and caveats for the whole study, not just this receptor: The authors suggested that the approach could potentially be extended to other disease states and immunological phenotypes. The study listed 150 to 200 TCR beta chains as associated with cytomegalovirus. In both the original and validation cohorts, the classifier was reported to diagnose cytomegalovirus status with high specificity and sensitivity. In vitro tests confirmed that a few of the cytomegalovirus-associated TCR beta chains recognize cytomegalovirus antigens. Across donors, most TCR sequences were observed very rarely, whereas some public TCRs were present in many individuals. In a later analysis, TCRs clustered in the first cohort were found to also tend to co-occur in the roughly 110 validation repertoires, with 90% to 95% of cluster scores above 0. A later analysis lacked HLA typing for the validation cohort, so it scored co-occurrence in that cohort across all 110 or so repertoires.

The donors were included in the validation cohort of roughly 130 subjects, a group kept apart from the roughly 700-subject first cohort. Sequences KGHSH (CDR1) and LQKENI (CDR2) are obtained from the germline V gene. Reading from cysteine to phenylalanine, the CDR3 counts 14 amino acids. Of all the DNA, just the CDR3 is kept, 42 bases in frame from base 1. A distance of 11 bases separates the germline ends of V and J, which lose 5 bases and 0 bases respectively. Libraries were made using the immunoSEQ multiplex PCR assay. In the original analysis: A statistical classification framework was built for diagnosing cytomegalovirus status from the catalog of TCR beta chain sequences. TCRdb limited this immuneACCESS table to in-frame rearrangements with V and J called. A share of clones is missing; checked studies link under half to unresolved V genes, and the rest is unexplained. The DNA was the basis for D and trimming; V, J and clone size are from that table. The sample has over 65,000 clones on record, around 94% of them singletons. 1.5% to 2% of the sample rests with the top ten.

The TCR comes from a woman aged 18-30 years in good health and CMV-seropositive. Sequencing input: PBMCs. This sequence uses TRBV18 and TRBJ2-7; TRBD1 is perhaps the D gene, given 6 matching bases. The nucleotide sequence is TGTGCCAGCTCAAAGGGGGAACTCTCCTACGAGCAGTACTTC. Its translation is CASSKGELSYEQYF.